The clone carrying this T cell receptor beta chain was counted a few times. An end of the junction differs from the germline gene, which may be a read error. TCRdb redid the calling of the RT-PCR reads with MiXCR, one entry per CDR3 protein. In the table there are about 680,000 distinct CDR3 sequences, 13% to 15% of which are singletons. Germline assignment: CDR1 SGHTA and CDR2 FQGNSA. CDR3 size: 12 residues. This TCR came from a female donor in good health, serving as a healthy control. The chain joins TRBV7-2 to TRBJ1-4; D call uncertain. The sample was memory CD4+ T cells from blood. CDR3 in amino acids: CASSGPIEKLFF. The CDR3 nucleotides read TGTGCTAGCAGCGGTCCTATCGAAAAACTGTTTTTT.